The source of this TCR beta chain is a study of blood T cell repertoires in COVID-19. Study-wide background: Italy, Spain and the United States were the sources of the convalescent and acute COVID-19 samples.

Germline loops: CDR1 SGHRS, CDR2 YFSETQ. Trimming removed 4 bases from V and 1 base from J; junction bases left unmatched: 4. This CDR3 is 15 amino acids long. Per the original data handling: Quantification of nucleated cells was approximated via reference gene primer amplification. Profiling relied on immunoSEQ multiplex PCR, and the TCRdb table lists in-frame clones only, not all of them. That table is the source of V, J and clone size, and D and trimming were worked out from the DNA. The sample has around 190,000 clones; more than 70% are singletons. Only a few counts were recorded for this clone. The source material was peripheral blood. This rearrangement joins TRBV5-1 to TRBJ2-7, with 11 nucleotides matching TRBD2. This clonotype was sampled from a human donor in a cohort sampled during active COVID-19. As DNA, the CDR3 is TGCGCCAGCAGCACGACTAGCGGGAAATCCTACGAGCAGTACTTC. Protein: CASSTTSGKSYEQYF.